Listed here are 18 T cell receptor beta chains from one sample, sequenced in a study of technical replicates of blood from several donors. The repertoire was sequenced with immunoSEQ multiplex PCR; TCRdb's copy has only in-frame clones and lacks some. The table includes around 76,000 clones, 80% to 95% detected once. The sample consisted of T cells isolated from PBMCs. These TCRs come from a human donor in good health.

This chain connects TRBV4-1 to TRBJ2-2, with TRBD2 matching 12 bases. CDR1 MGHRA and CDR2 YSYEKL come from the germline V gene. V lost 0 bases to trimming and J lost 5 bases; unmatched junction nucleotides: 10. This CDR3 has 19 amino acids. CDR3 loop: CASSQEMVLAGGRTGELFF. The CDR3 DNA sequence: TGCGCCAGCAGCCAAGAGATGGTACTAGCGGGAGGTCGAACCGGGGAGCTGTTTTTT.

The CDR3: CASSRASGKAFF. As DNA, the CDR3 is TGCGCCAGCAGCCGGGCTTCAGGGAAAGCTTTCTTT. V and J are TRBV10-1 and TRBJ1-1; D possibly corresponds to TRBD1 (5 bases). Germline lookup yields CDR1 WNHNN and CDR2 SYGVQD (reference sequence). This CDR3 contains 12 residues. Trimming took 6 bases from V and 9 from J, leaving 14 bases between them.

The rearrangement joins TRBV15 to TRBJ1-4; no reliable D call. Trimming stripped 0 bases from V and 4 bases from J, with 9 bases between. CDR3 length: 15 amino acids. Germline V gene data show CDR1 as LNHNV and CDR2 as YYDKDF (reference sequence). The CDR3 DNA reads as TGTGCCACCAGCAGAGAATACAGCAATAATGAAAAACTGTTTTTT. Protein sequence: CATSREYSNNEKLFF. The whole variable domain, filled in from reference TRBV15 and TRBJ1-4, reads DAMVIQNPRYQVTQFGKPVTLSCSQTLNHNVMYWYQQKSSQAPKLLFHYYDKDFNNEADTPDNFQSRRPNTSFCFLDIRSPGLGDTAMYLCATSREYSNNEKLFFGSGTQLSVL.

The rearrangement uses TRBV7-3 and TRBJ2-2, with D possibly matching TRBD2 (6 bases). The ends were cut back, 4 bases at V and 7 bases at J, with 13 bases in the middle. Germline loops: CDR1 SGHTA, CDR2 FQGTGA. The CDR3 runs 14 residues. The CDR3 spells CASSWGDPGGELFF. The CDR3 coding sequence is TGTGCCAGCAGCTGGGGGGACCCCGGCGGGGAGCTGTTTTTT.

This clone was found a few times. The rearrangement joins TRBV6-4 to TRBJ2-1, with 8 bases lining up with TRBD2. Unmatched junction bases numbered 5, after V lost 0 bases and J lost 4 bases. CDR3 length equals 16 residues. Germline CDR1 and CDR2: MRHNA and SNTAGT. The CDR3: CASSDSPGGPYNEQFF. CDR3 DNA: TGTGCCAGCAGTGACTCCCCGGGAGGGCCGTACAATGAGCAGTTCTTC.

V usage is TRBV7-2 and J usage is TRBJ1-5, with D uncertain. The CDR3 contains 15 residues. Trimming pared 1 base from V and 7 bases from J, leaving 14 bases between. Per the germline V gene, CDR1 is SGHTA and CDR2 is FQGNSA. CDR3 DNA sequence: TGTGCCAGCAGCTTAGATTGGACGGGAGGCCAGCCCCAGCATTTT. Translating gives CASSLDWTGGQPQHF.

J is TRBJ2-7 and V is TRBV27, with 8 nucleotides matching TRBD2. The CDR3 is 15 amino acids. Germline CDR1 reads MNHEY; CDR2 reads SMNVEV (reference sequence). V lost 5 bases, J lost 4 bases, and 10 bases stayed unmatched. CDR3 coding DNA: TGTGCCAGCAGTAGCGGGAGAGAATCTAGGTACGAGCAGTACTTC. This codes for CASSSGRESRYEQYF.

DNA of the CDR3: TGTGCCAGCAGTGAACGGCTAACGGGTAGCGGCACAGATACGCAGTATTTT. Protein product: CASSERLTGSGTDTQYF. This chain links TRBV6-1 with TRBJ2-3, with D possibly being TRBD2 (5 bases). The CDR3 runs 17 residues. Germline values: CDR1 MNHNS, CDR2 SASEGT. V was trimmed by 2 bases and J by 1 base, leaving 16 bases between them.

The rearrangement joins TRBV2 to TRBJ2-5; D might be TRBD2 (5 bases). The V gene's germline CDR1 is SNHLY and CDR2 FYNNEI. V was cut by 6 bases and J by 2 bases, with 7 bases left in between. The length of the CDR3 is 12 residues. Written as DNA, the CDR3 is TGTGCCAGCAGGGGAGTACAAGAGACCCAGTACTTC. The encoded protein is CASRGVQETQYF. Looking up the rest from reference TRBV2 and TRBJ2-5 gives the full variable domain: EPEVTQTPSHQVTQMGQEVILRCVPISNHLYFYWYRQILGQKVEFLVSFYNNEISEKSEIFDDQFSVERPDGSNFTLKIRSTKLEDSAMYFCASRGVQETQYFGPGTRLLVL.

V and J are TRBV4-1 and TRBJ1-2, with D perhaps TRBD1 (5 bases). This CDR3 has 16 residues. Trimming shortened V by 4 bases and J by 2 bases, and 17 bases separated the two germline ends. Germline V CDR1 and CDR2: MGHRA, YSYEKL. The CDR3 nucleotides read TGCGCCAGCAGCCTACAACTGTCGGGGGTCAACTATGGCTACACCTTC. Translation gives CASSLQLSGVNYGYTF.

This sequence joins TRBV7-2 and TRBJ1-5; D remains unclear. CDR3 length: 13 amino acids. Trimming stripped 1 base from V and 7 bases from J, with 8 bases between. Germline CDR1 is SGHTA and CDR2 is FQGNSA. CDR3 in amino acids: CASSLDGVQPQHF. Here the CDR3 DNA reads TGTGCCAGCAGCTTAGACGGGGTCCAGCCCCAGCATTTT.

This chain connects TRBV28 to TRBJ2-1, with TRBD2 matching over 10 bases. From germline, CDR1 is MDHEN and CDR2 SYDVKM. The CDR3 sequence is 15 residues long. The ends lost 3 bases at V and 3 bases at J; junction bases unmatched: 2. DNA of the CDR3: TGTGCCAGCAGTTTGGGGACTAGCGACTACAATGAGCAGTTCTTC. Protein product: CASSLGTSDYNEQFF.

The J gene is TRBJ2-5, the V gene TRBV5-1, with a weak D call TRBD1 (6 bases). The CDR3 length is 14 residues. Germline V gene data show CDR1 as SGHRS and CDR2 as YFSETQ. V was pared by 6 bases and J by 0 bases, with 12 bases between. The DNA of the CDR3 is TGCGCCAGCACGGCAGGGGAGTACCAAGAGACCCAGTACTTC. Protein product: CASTAGEYQETQYF.

The chain joins TRBV5-1 to TRBJ2-2, with TRBD2 matching over 12 bases. Losses at the gene ends were 4 bases for V and 2 bases for J; bases not matched to a gene: 6. CDR1 and CDR2 from the germline V gene are SGHRS and YFSETQ. The CDR3 is 17 amino acids. CDR3 loop: CASSRGLAGPNTGELFF. The CDR3 coding sequence is TGCGCCAGCAGCCGCGGACTAGCGGGGCCCAACACCGGGGAGCTGTTTTTT.

This chain connects TRBV7-3 to TRBJ2-3, with TRBD1 matching over 9 bases. Germline V CDR1 and CDR2: SGHTA, FQGTGA. The CDR3 runs 14 residues. Trimming at V came to 5 bases and at J to 6 bases, leaving 6 bases not matched to a gene. As DNA, the CDR3 is TGTGCCAGCAGCAAGACAGGGGGATGGGATACGCAGTATTTT. As protein: CASSKTGGWDTQYF.

The rearrangement joins TRBV7-3 to TRBJ2-5, with TRBD2 as a possible D gene (6 bases). This CDR3 comprises 14 residues. The germline V gene has CDR1 SGHTA and CDR2 FQGTGA. Trimming stripped 2 bases from V and 5 bases from J, with 12 bases between. CDR3 amino acids: CASSLLGGGETQYF. CDR3 DNA: TGTGCCAGCAGCTTACTCGGCGGAGGGGAGACCCAGTACTTC.

V is TRBV7-3 and J is TRBJ2-5; 8 nucleotides line up with TRBD2. Germline V gene data show CDR1 as SGHTA and CDR2 as FQGTGA. CDR3 size: 14 residues. Unmatched junction bases numbered 4, after V lost 5 bases and J lost 2 bases. The CDR3 loop is CASSKRLAQETQYF. CDR3 sequence (DNA): TGTGCCAGCAGCAAACGACTAGCGCAAGAGACCCAGTACTTC.

This chain joins TRBV4-2 and TRBJ1-2; D is possibly TRBD1 (5 bases). V was shortened by 0 bases and J by 4 bases, with 15 bases between the two germline ends. This CDR3 is 16 amino acids long. CDR1 and CDR2 from the germline V gene are LGHNA and YNFKEQ. CDR3 residues: CASSQDSGTGLYGYTF. For the CDR3, the DNA is TGTGCCAGCAGCCAAGATAGCGGGACGGGACTCTATGGCTACACCTTC.